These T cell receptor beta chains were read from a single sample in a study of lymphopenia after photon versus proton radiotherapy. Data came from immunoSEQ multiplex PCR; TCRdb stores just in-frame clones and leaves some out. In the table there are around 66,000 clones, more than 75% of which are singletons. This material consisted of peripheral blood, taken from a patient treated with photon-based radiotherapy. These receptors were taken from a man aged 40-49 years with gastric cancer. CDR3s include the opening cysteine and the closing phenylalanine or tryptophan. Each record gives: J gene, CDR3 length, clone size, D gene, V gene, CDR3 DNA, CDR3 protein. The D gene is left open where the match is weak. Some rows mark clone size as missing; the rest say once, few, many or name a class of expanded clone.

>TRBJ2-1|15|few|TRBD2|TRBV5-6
TGTGCCAGCAGCCCCGGAGCGGGGGGCGGGTATGAGCAGTTCTTC
CASSPGAGGGYEQFF
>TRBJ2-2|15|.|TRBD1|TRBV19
TGTGCCAGTAGTACCGGGACAGGGGTTGCCGGGGAGCTGTTTTTT
CASSTGTGVAGELFF
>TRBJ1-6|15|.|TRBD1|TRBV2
TGTGCCAGCAGTGACCGACAGGGTGGTAATTCACCCCTCCACTTT
CASSDRQGGNSPLHF
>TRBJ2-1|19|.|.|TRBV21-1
TGTGCCAGCAGCAGAGGGCAGGGCCGACCAACAACCCTCTACAATGAGCAGTTCTTC
CASSRGQGRPTTLYNEQFF
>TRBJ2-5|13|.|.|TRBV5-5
TGTGCCAGCAGCTTCGCGAACCAAGAGACCCAGTACTTC
CASSFANQETQYF
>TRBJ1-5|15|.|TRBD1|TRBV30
TGTGCCTGTTCCAAACAGGGGATCAGCAATCAGCCCCAGCATTTT
CACSKQGISNQPQHF
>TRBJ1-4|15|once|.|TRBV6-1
TGTGCCAGCAGTAGTAGAGCGGGGGGCGATGAAAAACTGTTTTTT
CASSSRAGGDEKLFF
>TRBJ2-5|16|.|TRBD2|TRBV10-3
TGTGCCATCAGTGCCCAATTAGCGGGGGGAGGGGAGACCCAGTACTTC
CAISAQLAGGGETQYF
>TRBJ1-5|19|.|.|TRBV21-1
TGTGCCAGCAGCAAAGGGTTTACAGGGGGTGAAGGAGGCAATCAGCCCCAGCATTTT
CASSKGFTGGEGGNQPQHF
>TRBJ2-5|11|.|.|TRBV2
TGTGCCAGCAAGGGCGAAGAGACCCAGTACTTC
CASKGEETQYF
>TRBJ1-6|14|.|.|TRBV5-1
TGCGCCAGCAGCTTGGCAATCCGGTATTCACCCCTCCACTTT
CASSLAIRYSPLHF
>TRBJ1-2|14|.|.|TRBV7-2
TGTGCCAGCAGTCAACTTACGGGAGGTTATGGCTACACCTTC
CASSQLTGGYGYTF
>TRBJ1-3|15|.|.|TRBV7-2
TGTGCCAGCAGCCGTGATCCCCACTCTGGAAACACCATATATTTT
CASSRDPHSGNTIYF
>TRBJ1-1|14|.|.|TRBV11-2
TGTGCCAGCAGCCTTGGACTGGGGAACACTGAAGCTTTCTTT
CASSLGLGNTEAFF
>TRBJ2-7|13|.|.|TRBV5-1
TGCGCCAGCAGCTTCGGGGACGACAACGAGCAGTACTTC
CASSFGDDNEQYF
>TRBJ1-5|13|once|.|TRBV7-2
TGTGCCAGCAGCTTAGCAACGAATCAGCCCCAGCATTTT
CASSLATNQPQHF
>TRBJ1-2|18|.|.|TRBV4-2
TGTGCCAGCAGCCAAGATCCCCCTGGGCAGCCTACTAACTATGGCTACACCTTC
CASSQDPPGQPTNYGYTF
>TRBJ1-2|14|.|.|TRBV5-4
TGTGCCAGCAGCCAACCCCGGGACAACTATGGCTACACCTTC
CASSQPRDNYGYTF
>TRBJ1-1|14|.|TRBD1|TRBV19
TGTGCCAGTAGTATAGGAGGCAGGGGGACTGAAGCTTTCTTT
CASSIGGRGTEAFF
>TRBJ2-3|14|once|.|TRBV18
TGTGCCAGCGCCCCCCTCCCCGGCACAGATACGCAGTATTTT
CASAPLPGTDTQYF
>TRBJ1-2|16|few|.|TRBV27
TGTGCCAGCAGTTTAAGGAGTGAGGCACCAATAAAGGGCTACACCTTC
CASSLRSEAPIKGYTF
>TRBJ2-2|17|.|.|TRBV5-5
TGTGCCAGCAGCCCCCTGGGGGGATCCGCGAACACCGGGGAGCTGTTTTTT
CASSPLGGSANTGELFF
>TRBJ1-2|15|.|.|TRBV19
TGTGCCAGTAGTTCATTTGCTACAGGGTCCTATGGCTACACCTTC
CASSSFATGSYGYTF
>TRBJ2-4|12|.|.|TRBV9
TGTGCCAGCAGCGTAGGTGGTGACATTCAGTACTTC
CASSVGGDIQYF
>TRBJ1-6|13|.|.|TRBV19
TGTGCCAGTAGTACAGTAATCAATTCACCCCTCCACTTT
CASSTVINSPLHF
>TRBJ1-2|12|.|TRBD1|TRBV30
TGTGCCTGGGGGGACAGGTCCTATGGCTACACCTTC
CAWGDRSYGYTF
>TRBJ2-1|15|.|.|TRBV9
TGTGCCAGCAGCCCCTACCTCAACAGGGAGCATGAGCAGTTCTTC
CASSPYLNREHEQFF
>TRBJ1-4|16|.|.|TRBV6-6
TGTGCCAGCAGTTCCCCCCTTGGAGGGGGAGCTGAAAAACTGTTTTTT
CASSSPLGGGAEKLFF
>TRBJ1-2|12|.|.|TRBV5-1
TGCGCCAGCAGCCCCGCCAGGGTCGGCTACACCTTC
CASSPARVGYTF
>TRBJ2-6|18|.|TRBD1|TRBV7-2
TGTGCCAGCAGTCCACGGACAGGGGGCCACTCTGGGGCCAACGTCCTGACTTTC
CASSPRTGGHSGANVLTF
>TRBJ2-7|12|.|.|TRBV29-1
TGCAGCGTTGAGGGGAGAGCCTACGAGCAGTACTTC
CSVEGRAYEQYF
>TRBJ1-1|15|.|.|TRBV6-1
TGTGCCAGCAGCGCCTCGGGGGGAGGAAACACTGAAGCTTTCTTT
CASSASGGGNTEAFF
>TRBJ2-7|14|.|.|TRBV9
TGTGCCAGCAGCGTAGATGGCAGCTCCTACGAGCAGTACTTC
CASSVDGSSYEQYF
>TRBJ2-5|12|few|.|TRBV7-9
TGTGCCAGCAGCCTCGTGGGGGAGACCCAGTACTTC
CASSLVGETQYF
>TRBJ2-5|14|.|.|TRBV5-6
TGTGCCAGCAGCTCCGGTTGGCAGTGGGAGACCCAGTACTTC
CASSSGWQWETQYF
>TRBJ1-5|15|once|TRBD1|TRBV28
TGTGCCAGCAGTCCCCCACAGGGGGGAGGTCAGCCCCAGCATTTT
CASSPPQGGGQPQHF
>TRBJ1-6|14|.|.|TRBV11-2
TGTGCCAGCAGCTTAGGGCAATATAATTCACCCCTCCACTTT
CASSLGQYNSPLHF
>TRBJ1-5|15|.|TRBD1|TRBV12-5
TGTGCTAGTGGTTTGGGGACAGGGGGCGTTCAGCCCCAGCATTTT
CASGLGTGGVQPQHF
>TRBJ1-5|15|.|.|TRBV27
TGTGCCAGCAGTTCCTCGACAGGTGGCAATCAGCCCCAGCATTTT
CASSSSTGGNQPQHF
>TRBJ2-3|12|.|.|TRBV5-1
TGCGCCAGCAGCTTGGTGGGCGATACGCAGTATTTT
CASSLVGDTQYF
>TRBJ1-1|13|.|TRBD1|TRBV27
TGTGCCATCCAGGGACAGCCGAACACTGAAGCTTTCTTT
CAIQGQPNTEAFF
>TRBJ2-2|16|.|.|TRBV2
TGTGCCAGCAGTGCACAAGCCTATGCGAACACCGGGGAGCTGTTTTTT
CASSAQAYANTGELFF
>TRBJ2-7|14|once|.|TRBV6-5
TGTGCCAGCACCTCCGGACCAGGGCACTACGAGCAGTACTTC
CASTSGPGHYEQYF
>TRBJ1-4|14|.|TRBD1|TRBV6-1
TGTGCCAGCAGTGAAGGGACAGGGGATGAAAAACTGTTTTTT
CASSEGTGDEKLFF
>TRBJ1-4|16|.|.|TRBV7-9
TGTGCCAGCAGCTGGGCGATGCCCGGACAAAATGAAAAACTGTTTTTT
CASSWAMPGQNEKLFF
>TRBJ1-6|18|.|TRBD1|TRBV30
TGTGCCTGGAGTCTAGGACAGGGATCCAGGTCGTATAATTCACCCCTCCACTTT
CAWSLGQGSRSYNSPLHF
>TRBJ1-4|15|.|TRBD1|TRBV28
TGTGCCAGCAGTCGACCGGGACAGGGAAGCGAAAAACTGTTTTTT
CASSRPGQGSEKLFF
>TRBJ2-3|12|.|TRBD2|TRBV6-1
TGTGCCAGCAGTGCAACTAGCGGTACGCAGTATTTT
CASSATSGTQYF
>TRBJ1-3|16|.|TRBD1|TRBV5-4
TGTGCCAGCAGCTGGGGACAGGGGAAGACTGGAAACACCATATATTTT
CASSWGQGKTGNTIYF
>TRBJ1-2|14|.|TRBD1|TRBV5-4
TGTGCCAGCAGCTTGACAGGGGTTCGGGCGGGCTACACCTTC
CASSLTGVRAGYTF
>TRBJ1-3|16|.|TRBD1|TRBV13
TGTGCCAGCAGCGCCTGGGACAGGGCCCCGGGAAACACCATATATTTT
CASSAWDRAPGNTIYF